The rows below give T cell receptor beta chains drawn from one sample of a study of early T cells in non-severe SARS-CoV-2 infection. Via MiXCR, TCRdb re-called the 5' RACE reads, giving one row per CDR3 protein. In the table there are 100,000 to 130,000 distinct CDR3 sequences, over 8.5% of which are singletons. Input material: whole blood. The receptor set was obtained from an adult who was a healthcare worker with PCR-confirmed SARS-CoV-2 infection or an uninfected control (not recorded which). The CDR3 runs from the conserved cysteine through the conserved F or W. The order of the fields is clone size, D gene, V gene, J gene, CDR3 DNA, CDR3 protein. The D gene is left open where the match is weak. Some rows mark clone size as missing; the rest say once, few, many or name a class of expanded clone.

clone_size: many; d_call: TRBD2; v_call: TRBV6-1; j_call: TRBJ2-7; cdr3_nt: TGTGCCAGCAGTGTTACGGCTAGCGGGATCGACGAGCAGTACTTC; cdr3_aa: CASSVTASGIDEQYF
clone_size: .; d_call: TRBD2; v_call: TRBV2; j_call: TRBJ2-2; cdr3_nt: TGTGCCAGCAGTTCCGGACTAGCGGGAGTTACTCGGAACACCGGGGAGCTGTTTTTT; cdr3_aa: CASSSGLAGVTRNTGELFF
clone_size: .; d_call: TRBD1; v_call: TRBV7-2; j_call: TRBJ1-6; cdr3_nt: TGTGCCAGCAGATTTGACAGGGGGCTCTTTTCACCCCTCCACTTT; cdr3_aa: CASRFDRGLFSPLHF
clone_size: .; d_call: TRBD2; v_call: TRBV5-1; j_call: TRBJ2-3; cdr3_nt: TGCGCCAGCAGCTTACTAGCGGGAGATGTACCAGATACGCAGTATTTT; cdr3_aa: CASSLLAGDVPDTQYF
clone_size: many; d_call: TRBD1; v_call: TRBV20-1; j_call: TRBJ1-2; cdr3_nt: TGCAGTGCCCCGGGACAGGGATACCTATGGGGTGGCTACACCTTC; cdr3_aa: CSAPGQGYLWGGYTF
clone_size: .; d_call: TRBD2; v_call: TRBV7-2; j_call: TRBJ2-7; cdr3_nt: TGTGCCAGCAGCTTGGGACTAGCCCTCTCCGAGCAGTACTTC; cdr3_aa: CASSLGLALSEQYF
clone_size: .; d_call: .; v_call: TRBV24-1; j_call: TRBJ2-1; cdr3_nt: TGTGCCACCAGTGAGGATACAGGGAGCTCCTACAATGAGCAGTTCTTC; cdr3_aa: CATSEDTGSSYNEQFF
clone_size: many; d_call: TRBD2; v_call: TRBV6-6; j_call: TRBJ2-1; cdr3_nt: TGTGCCAGCAGCCCCACCGGGGGGGGGTACTGGAATGAGCAGTTCTTC; cdr3_aa: CASSPTGGGYWNEQFF
clone_size: few; d_call: .; v_call: TRBV12-3/TRBV12-4; j_call: TRBJ1-1; cdr3_nt: TGTGCCAGCAGTTTCGCCAGGACGACTGAAGCTTTCTTT; cdr3_aa: CASSFARTTEAFF
clone_size: few; d_call: .; v_call: TRBV7-9; j_call: TRBJ1-5; cdr3_nt: TGTGCCAGCAGCTTACAGGGAGCTAACCAGCCCCAGCATTTT; cdr3_aa: CASSLQGANQPQHF
clone_size: .; d_call: TRBD2; v_call: TRBV6-6; j_call: TRBJ2-1; cdr3_nt: TGTGCCAGCAGCGAAGGTGCGGGAGTCTATTTAAGTGAGCAGTTCTTC; cdr3_aa: CASSEGAGVYLSEQFF
clone_size: many; d_call: TRBD1; v_call: TRBV20-1; j_call: TRBJ1-1; cdr3_nt: TGCAGTGCTAGAGAACCGACAGGGGTGGGCACTGAAGCTTTCTTT; cdr3_aa: CSAREPTGVGTEAFF
clone_size: .; d_call: .; v_call: TRBV12-3/TRBV12-4; j_call: TRBJ1-2; cdr3_nt: TGTGCCAGCAGTCGCGGGGCAGGCCATGGCTACACCTTC; cdr3_aa: CASSRGAGHGYTF
clone_size: once; d_call: .; v_call: TRBV9; j_call: TRBJ2-3; cdr3_nt: TGTGCCAGCAGCGTAGCGGTCGGGGGCGAAGATACGCAGTATTTT; cdr3_aa: CASSVAVGGEDTQYF
clone_size: .; d_call: TRBD1; v_call: TRBV12-3/TRBV12-4; j_call: TRBJ1-5; cdr3_nt: TGTGCCAGCAGTCCCACAGGGGGAAATCAGCCCCAGCATTTT; cdr3_aa: CASSPTGGNQPQHF
clone_size: .; d_call: .; v_call: TRBV4-3; j_call: TRBJ2-7; cdr3_nt: TGCGCCAGCAGCCAAGAGACGCAGGTCTCCTACGAGCAGTACTTC; cdr3_aa: CASSQETQVSYEQYF
clone_size: many; d_call: .; v_call: TRBV28; j_call: TRBJ2-3; cdr3_nt: TGTGCCAGCAGTTTATGGCATTCTAGCACAGATACGCAGTATTTT; cdr3_aa: CASSLWHSSTDTQYF
clone_size: few; d_call: .; v_call: TRBV12-5; j_call: TRBJ2-1; cdr3_nt: TGTGCTAGTGGCCTCGGGACGGATTACAATGAGCAGTTCTTC; cdr3_aa: CASGLGTDYNEQFF
clone_size: many; d_call: .; v_call: TRBV28; j_call: TRBJ1-4; cdr3_nt: TGTGCCAGCAGTTTATCCGGGCCGGTTGAAAAACTGTTTTTT; cdr3_aa: CASSLSGPVEKLFF
clone_size: .; d_call: .; v_call: TRBV7-9; j_call: TRBJ1-6; cdr3_nt: TGTGCCAGCAGATCTTCGGACAACTATAATTCACCCCTCCACTTT; cdr3_aa: CASRSSDNYNSPLHF
clone_size: .; d_call: .; v_call: TRBV6-2/TRBV6-3; j_call: TRBJ2-1; cdr3_nt: TGTGCCAGCGTAACAGGGAGCGAGCAGTTCTTC; cdr3_aa: CASVTGSEQFF
clone_size: many; d_call: .; v_call: TRBV28; j_call: TRBJ2-7; cdr3_nt: TGTGCCAGCAGCCTCGGGCAGCAGTACTTC; cdr3_aa: CASSLGQQYF
clone_size: many; d_call: .; v_call: TRBV12-3/TRBV12-4; j_call: TRBJ1-5; cdr3_nt: TGTGCCAGCAGTTTTTTCACTGATAGCAATCAGCCCCAGCATTTT; cdr3_aa: CASSFFTDSNQPQHF
clone_size: few; d_call: TRBD2; v_call: TRBV11-2; j_call: TRBJ2-1; cdr3_nt: TGTGCCAGCAGCTTACCCCGCATAGGCGAGAGCGGGGGCCACAATGAGCAGTTCTTC; cdr3_aa: CASSLPRIGESGGHNEQFF
clone_size: .; d_call: .; v_call: TRBV3-1; j_call: TRBJ2-7; cdr3_nt: TGTGCCAGCAGCAGGACCAACTCAATCTACGAGCAGTACTTC; cdr3_aa: CASSRTNSIYEQYF